This TCR beta chain was identified during a study of CD8 T cells in Susac syndrome. RNA, at about 0.45 to 1 ug, was reverse transcribed with random hexamers. TCRdb reprocessed the immunoSEQ multiplex PCR reads via MiXCR and lists one record per CDR3 protein. Among 95,000 to 150,000 distinct CDR3 sequences, 96% were seen once, and the ten largest hold approximately 0.15%. The CDR3 loop spans 20 amino acids. V was clipped by 6 bases and J by 1 base; unmatched bases: 9. Germline V CDR1 and CDR2: MDHEN, SYDVKM. The chain carries TRBV28 and TRBJ2-6, with 16 bases identical to TRBD2. This receptor was obtained from a human donor with Susac syndrome. The sample comprised CD4+ T cells from PBMCs. This CDR3 reads CASRGLAGGPSISGANVLTF. As DNA, the CDR3 is TGTGCCAGCAGGGGACTAGCGGGAGGGCCGTCTATTTCTGGGGCCAACGTCCTGACTTTC.